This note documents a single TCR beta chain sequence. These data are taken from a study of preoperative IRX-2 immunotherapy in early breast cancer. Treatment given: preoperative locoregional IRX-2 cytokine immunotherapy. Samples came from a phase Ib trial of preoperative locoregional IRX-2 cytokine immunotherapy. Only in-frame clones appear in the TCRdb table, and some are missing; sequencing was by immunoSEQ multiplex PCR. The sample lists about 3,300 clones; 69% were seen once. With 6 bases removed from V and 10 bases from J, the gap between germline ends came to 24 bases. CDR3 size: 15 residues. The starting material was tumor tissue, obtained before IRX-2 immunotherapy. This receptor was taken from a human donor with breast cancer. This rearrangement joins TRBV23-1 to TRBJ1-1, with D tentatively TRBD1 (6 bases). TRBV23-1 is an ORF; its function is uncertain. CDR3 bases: TGCGCCAGCAGCCAAGATCTAATTGGGGGCGTAGGAGCTTTCTTT. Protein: CASSQDLIGGVGAFF.